What follows is one TCR beta chain and its context. The antigen remains unidentified. This specimen belongs to a study of T cell clonotyping in hematopoietic cell transplantation. The CDR3 is 14 residues long. The germline CDR1 and CDR2 sequences are MNHEY and SMNVEV (reference sequence). V lost 5 bases, J lost 9 bases, and 14 bases lay in between. Points from the study as a whole: After transplant, recipient diversity fell while pathologically expanded clonotypes grew through day 180. Broader posttransplant TCR repertoire diversity was predicted by graft donor and pretransplant recipient Inverse Simpson Index values. Few recipient clonotypes overlapped donors; over 97% were de novo at given depth.

Only in-frame clones appear in the TCRdb table, and some are missing; sequencing was by immunoSEQ multiplex PCR. Found here are tens of thousands of clones, roughly 94% of them singletons; the top ten hold roughly 0.82%. This chain uses TRBV27 with TRBJ1-6; a weak D match, TRBD1 (5 bases). The sample comprised peripheral blood mononuclear cells. The clonotype was recovered from a woman aged 45-65 years in good health. Some clones in this sample may be carry-over from other donors' samples. The CDR3 loop is CASSAPGLRSPLHF. CDR3 coding DNA: TGTGCCAGCAGTGCACCGGGACTCCGTTCACCCCTCCACTTT.